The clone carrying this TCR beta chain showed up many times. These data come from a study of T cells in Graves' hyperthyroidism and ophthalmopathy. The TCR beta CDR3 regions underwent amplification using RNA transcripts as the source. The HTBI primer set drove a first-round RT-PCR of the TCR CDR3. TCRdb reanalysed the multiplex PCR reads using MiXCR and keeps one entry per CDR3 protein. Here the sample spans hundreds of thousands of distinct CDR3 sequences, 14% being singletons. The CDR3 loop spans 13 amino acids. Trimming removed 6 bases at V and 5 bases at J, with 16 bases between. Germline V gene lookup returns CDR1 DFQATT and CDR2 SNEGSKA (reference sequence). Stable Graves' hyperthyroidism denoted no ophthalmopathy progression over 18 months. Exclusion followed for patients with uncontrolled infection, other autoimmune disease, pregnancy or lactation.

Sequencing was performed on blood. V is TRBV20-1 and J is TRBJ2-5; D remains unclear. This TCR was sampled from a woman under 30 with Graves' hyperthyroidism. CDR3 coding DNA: TGCAGTGCCCTAGAGCTGGATCCCGAGACCCAGTACTTC. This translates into CSALELDPETQYF.